The 10 T cell receptor beta chains below all came from one sample that was sequenced in a study of graft-versus-host responses after intestinal transplantation. No antigen has been identified for these receptors. Libraries were prepared by immunoSEQ multiplex PCR; TCRdb keeps only in-frame clonotypes and omits some of them. This table has some 100,000 clones, less than 90% appearing once. The source material was unstimulated CD4+ T cells sorted from spleen or lymph node cells, sampled before transplant. These TCRs come from a human donor who was the organ donor for an intestinal transplant.

CDR3 coding DNA: TGTGCCAGCAGGCTAGCGGGGGCCCAAGTTTTGGAGCAGTTCTTC. As protein: CASRLAGAQVLEQFF. J is TRBJ2-1 and V is TRBV7-2; TRBD2 matches at 10 bases. From germline, CDR1 is SGHTA and CDR2 FQGNSA. The CDR3 loop spans 15 amino acids. V trimming: 6 bases; J trimming: 10 bases; junction bases outside the gene matches: 12.

The genes are TRBV28 and TRBJ1-6; 7 nucleotides align to TRBD1. The germline V gene encodes CDR1 MDHEN and CDR2 SYDVKM. CDR3 length: 15 residues. Trimming at V came to 4 bases and at J to 0 bases, leaving 0 bases not matched to a gene. The CDR3 region has the DNA TGTGCCAGCAGTTACAGGGGCTCCTATAATTCACCCCTCCACTTT. Encoded protein: CASSYRGSYNSPLHF.

The chain carries TRBV10-3 and TRBJ1-6, with 9 bases aligning to TRBD1. The ends lost 6 bases at V and 6 bases at J; junction bases unmatched: 9. Germline V gene sequence: CDR1 ENHRY, CDR2 SYGVKD. There are 16 residues in the CDR3. DNA for the CDR3: TGTGCCATCAGCGGAACAGGGGGCGGCATTAATTCACCCCTCCACTTT. It yields the protein CAISGTGGGINSPLHF.

The rearrangement joins TRBV19 to TRBJ2-1; 10 nucleotides agree with TRBD2. CDR1 is LNHDA and CDR2 is SQIVND in the germline V gene (reference sequence). The CDR3 is made up of 15 amino acids. V lost 5 bases to trimming and J lost 7 bases; unmatched junction nucleotides: 8. The chain's CDR3 is CASSLRSGGRNEQFF. The CDR3 DNA follows: TGTGCCAGTAGTCTCCGTAGCGGGGGGAGGAATGAGCAGTTCTTC. Supplemented by reference TRBV19 and TRBJ2-1, the full variable domain reads DGGITQSPKYLFRKEGQNVTLSCEQNLNHDAMYWYRQDPGQGLRLIYYSQIVNDFQKGDIAEGYSVSREKKESFPLTVTSAQKNPTAFYLCASSLRSGGRNEQFFGPGTRLTVL.

This clone was seen a handful of times. This sequence joins TRBV5-6 and TRBJ2-2; D remains unclear. Germline V gives CDR1 SGHDT, CDR2 YYEEEE. V was clipped by 5 bases and J by 4 bases, with 9 bases between them. The CDR3 covers 13 residues. CDR3 DNA sequence: TGTGCCAGCAGTAAGGTATCCACCGGGGAGCTGTTTTTT. Protein sequence: CASSKVSTGELFF.

This clone showed up just a few times. The V call is TRBV5-1, the J call TRBJ2-2, with D hard to call. The V gene lost 1 base and the J gene lost 1 base, with 5 bases spanning the gap. This CDR3 is built from 14 residues. The germline V gene has CDR1 SGHRS and CDR2 YFSETQ. The DNA of the CDR3 is TGCGCCAGCAGCTTGCTGGAGAACACCGGGGAGCTGTTTTTT. Its protein is CASSLLENTGELFF.

The V gene is TRBV9, the J gene TRBJ1-6; D may be TRBD1 (5 bases). Germline loops: CDR1 SGDLS, CDR2 YYNGEE. This CDR3 comprises 13 residues. V lost 0 bases, J lost 9 bases, and 7 bases lay in between. The CDR3 DNA reads TGTGCCAGCAGCGTAGATGGGGGTTCACCCCTCCACTTT. This encodes CASSVDGGSPLHF.

This clone was seen a few times. The chain links TRBV7-9 to TRBJ1-2, with TRBD1 as a possible D gene (6 bases). Deletions cut 5 bases from V and 3 bases from J, with 16 bases between. Germline lookup yields CDR1 SEHNR and CDR2 FQNEAQ (reference sequence). The CDR3 consists of 15 residues. CDR3 sequence reads: CASSAARGLDYGYTF. CDR3 bases: TGTGCCAGCAGCGCCGCCAGGGGTCTAGACTATGGCTACACCTTC.

A few counts support this clone. The rearrangement links TRBV10-2 to TRBJ2-7; no clear D gene. Germline values: CDR1 WSHSY, CDR2 SAAADI. The CDR3 sequence is 11 residues long. Trimming took off 5 bases at V and 0 bases at J, with 2 bases between the two ends. The chain's CDR3 is CASSTSYEQYF. CDR3 bases: TGCGCCAGCAGTACCTCCTACGAGCAGTACTTC.

This chain uses TRBV28 with TRBJ1-2, with D perhaps matching TRBD1 (6 bases). There are 19 residues in the CDR3. Germline V gene sequence: CDR1 MDHEN, CDR2 SYDVKM. V was cut by 6 bases and J by 2 bases, with 28 bases left in between. CDR3 in amino acids: CASSRNTPGPGHGNYGYTF. CDR3 sequence (DNA): TGTGCCAGCAGCCGGAACACGCCCGGGCCGGGACACGGCAACTATGGCTACACCTTC.